This T cell receptor beta chain is drawn from a study of cytomegalovirus exposure and HLA in healthy donors. Study-wide background: Previous work identified 100 million or so unique TCR beta sequences from about 200 million T cells.

Study-level results: Rare sequences made up most TCRs, while some public TCRs were found in many donors. Previously analyzed data showed that most TCR beta V segments were productive at a frequency of about 87% or about 30%.

PCR was performed using 60 Vbeta and 13 Jbeta primers. Measured with immunoSEQ multiplex PCR; TCRdb has only the in-frame clones, and not every one. This sample has approximately 160,000 clones, with 75% found just once. Looked up from germline, CDR1 is MGHRA and CDR2 is YSYEKL. Germline trimming cut 6 bases from V and 2 bases from J; bases unmatched to any gene: 6. This CDR3 is built from 17 residues. About this clone itself: The target antigen is unknown.

At collection, donors were nominally healthy, but unrecorded immune exposures were probable. The gene calls are TRBV4-1 and TRBJ2-1, with 14 positions matching TRBD2. This sequence was found in a male donor in good health and CMV-seronegative. The sequenced sample consisted of PBMCs. The CDR3 loop is CASRRTSGRPTYNEQFF. The DNA for the CDR3 is TGCGCCAGCAGAAGGACTAGCGGGAGGCCTACCTACAATGAGCAGTTCTTC.